This is a list of T cell receptor beta chains from one sample in a study of a mutant IDH1 vaccine in newly diagnosed glioma. The antigens these receptors bind are not known. Only in-frame clones appear in the TCRdb table, and some are missing; sequencing was by immunoSEQ multiplex PCR. This sample carries tens of thousands of clones, 85% to 95% of them seen once, and the ten largest clones take about 2.4%. The source material was PBMCs, sampled from a glioma patient whose treatment included an IDH1 peptide vaccine. The receptor set was obtained from a man in his forties or fifties with glioma. Both conserved end residues are part of each CDR3. The D gene is left open where the match is weak. Clone size is given for some rows only: seen once, a few or many times, or a class if the clone is expanded.

v_gene	j_gene	d_gene	abundance	CDR3aa	CDR3nt
TRBV30	TRBJ2-2	TRBD2	once	CAWSLGGSYTGELFF	TGTGCCTGGAGTTTGGGCGGGAGTTACACCGGGGAGCTGTTTTTT
TRBV28	TRBJ2-3	-	-	CASRPTGLDTQYF	TGTGCCAGCAGACCAACAGGGTTAGATACGCAGTATTTT
TRBV5-4	TRBJ1-2	-	-	CASTLGPLGYTF	TGTGCCAGCACCTTGGGGCCTTTAGGCTACACCTTC
TRBV10-3	TRBJ2-3	TRBD2	-	CAISDRGTSGGRGGGDTQYF	TGTGCCATCAGTGACCGCGGGACTAGCGGGGGGCGAGGGGGAGGTGATACGCAGTATTTT
TRBV5-5	TRBJ2-7	TRBD1	-	CASSLVGTGVYEQYF	TGTGCCAGCAGCCTGGTCGGGACAGGGGTCTACGAGCAGTACTTC
TRBV2	TRBJ1-2	-	-	CASSEGTSYGYTF	TGTGCCAGCAGTGAGGGGACCTCCTATGGCTACACCTTC
TRBV13	TRBJ2-7	-	-	CASSFFRAASSYEQYF	TGTGCCAGCAGCTTTTTTCGGGCAGCTAGCTCCTACGAGCAGTACTTC
TRBV27	TRBJ1-5	TRBD1	-	CASSTQGQGNQPQHF	TGTGCCAGCAGTACGCAGGGACAGGGCAATCAGCCCCAGCATTTT
TRBV4-3	TRBJ1-3	-	-	CASSQEGNTIYF	TGCGCCAGCAGCCAAGAGGGAAACACCATATATTTT
TRBV28	TRBJ2-5	TRBD1	-	CASTSTPGQGGETQYF	TGTGCCAGCACCTCCACCCCTGGACAGGGTGGCGAGACCCAGTACTTC
TRBV6-5	TRBJ1-4	-	once	CASRMKPTGGEKLFF	TGTGCCAGCAGAATGAAACCCACCGGGGGTGAAAAACTGTTTTTT
TRBV5-4	TRBJ1-1	-	-	CASSLAGGGYTEAFF	TGTGCCAGCAGCTTGGCTGGAGGAGGTTACACTGAAGCTTTCTTT
TRBV28	TRBJ1-5	-	-	CASSSHQPQHF	TGTGCCAGCAGTTCTCATCAGCCCCAGCATTTT
TRBV25-1	TRBJ1-2	TRBD1	-	CASSDGTGGKHGYTF	TGTGCCAGCAGCGACGGGACAGGGGGTAAACATGGCTACACCTTC
TRBV19	TRBJ1-6	-	-	CASSWKDSYNSPLHF	TGTGCCAGTAGTTGGAAGGACTCCTATAATTCACCCCTCCACTTT
TRBV27	TRBJ2-7	TRBD2	-	CATLTAGGAGEQYF	TGTGCCACCCTCACGGCGGGGGGCGCGGGAGAGCAGTACTTC
TRBV5-1	TRBJ1-6	-	-	CASSLAGTGDSPLHF	TGCGCCAGCAGCTTGGCCGGGACGGGAGATTCACCCCTCCACTTT
TRBV19	TRBJ2-7	TRBD1	-	CASSPRQGADYEQYF	TGTGCCAGTAGTCCTCGACAGGGGGCGGACTACGAGCAGTACTTC
TRBV5-1	TRBJ1-3	-	-	CASRPSTGLTGRGNTIYF	TGCGCCAGCCGACCGTCGACAGGTCTTACTGGGCGTGGAAACACCATATATTTT
TRBV4-1	TRBJ2-7	TRBD1	-	CASSRYITGDPSYEQYF	TGCGCCAGCAGCCGATATATTACAGGGGATCCTTCCTACGAGCAGTACTTC
TRBV6-5	TRBJ2-7	TRBD1	few	CASRPGTGGYEQYF	TGTGCCAGCAGACCCGGGACAGGGGGCTACGAGCAGTACTTC
TRBV5-1	TRBJ2-1	-	few	CASSVGVRIKDNEQFF	TGCGCCAGCAGCGTAGGGGTTCGGATCAAAGACAATGAGCAGTTCTTC
TRBV2	TRBJ1-5	-	-	CASSRLNSNQPQHF	TGTGCCAGCAGTCGACTGAATAGCAATCAGCCCCAGCATTTT
TRBV4-1	TRBJ2-2	-	-	CASSPQFDTGELFF	TGCGCCAGCAGCCCACAGTTTGACACCGGGGAGCTGTTTTTT
TRBV7-8	TRBJ1-5	TRBD1	-	CASSLVGTAGSQPQHF	TGTGCCAGCAGCTTAGTCGGGACAGCAGGCTCTCAGCCCCAGCATTTT
TRBV28	TRBJ2-5	TRBD1	once	CASSPTGEETQYF	TGTGCCAGCAGTCCAACAGGGGAAGAGACCCAGTACTTC
TRBV9	TRBJ1-3	-	-	CASSVDDSLSGNTIYF	TGTGCCAGCAGCGTAGACGACAGCCTCTCTGGAAACACCATATATTTT
TRBV6-1	TRBJ2-2	TRBD2	-	CASSPRGGITGELFF	TGTGCCAGCAGTCCTCGCGGGGGAATCACCGGGGAGCTGTTTTTT
TRBV6-6	TRBJ1-3	TRBD1	-	CASSWGTVISGNTIYF	TGTGCCAGCAGTTGGGGGACAGTCATCTCTGGAAACACCATATATTTT
TRBV4-1	TRBJ1-4	-	-	CASSQDTEKTTNEKLFF	TGCGCCAGCAGCCAAGATACGGAAAAGACAACTAATGAAAAACTGTTTTTT
TRBV5-1	TRBJ2-3	-	-	CASSLEGFGSGTDTQYF	TGCGCCAGCAGCTTGGAGGGGTTTGGTTCGGGCACAGATACGCAGTATTTT
TRBV6-1	TRBJ2-7	TRBD1	-	CASTLTGAAYEQYF	TGTGCCAGCACCCTAACAGGGGCGGCCTACGAGCAGTACTTC
TRBV15	TRBJ2-3	-	-	CATSHGGQLTDTQYF	TGTGCCACCAGCCACGGGGGCCAGCTCACAGATACGCAGTATTTT
TRBV27	TRBJ2-4	-	-	CASSFSGDGPKNIQYF	TGTGCCAGCAGTTTTTCAGGGGACGGGCCCAAAAACATTCAGTACTTC
TRBV29-1	TRBJ1-2	-	-	CSVEYRSGSNYGYTF	TGCAGCGTTGAATATCGCTCAGGGTCAAACTATGGCTACACCTTC
TRBV5-6	TRBJ2-5	TRBD2	-	CASSKPGLAGGRQETQYF	TGTGCCAGCAGCAAACCGGGACTAGCGGGGGGTCGTCAAGAGACCCAGTACTTC
TRBV28	TRBJ1-1	-	-	CASTREDYRDTEAFF	TGTGCCAGCACCCGCGAAGATTACAGGGACACTGAAGCTTTCTTT
TRBV5-1	TRBJ2-7	-	-	CASSLATSYEQYF	TGCGCCAGCAGCTTGGCCACCTCCTACGAGCAGTACTTC
TRBV9	TRBJ2-5	TRBD2	-	CASSGSSGGGETQYF	TGTGCCAGCAGCGGAAGTAGCGGGGGGGGAGAGACCCAGTACTTC
TRBV11-2	TRBJ1-4	-	-	CASSWRFGVVREQLFF	TGTGCCAGCAGCTGGCGGTTCGGGGTCGTACGTGAACAACTGTTTTTT
TRBV30	TRBJ2-7	-	-	CAWRAAGESYEQYF	TGTGCCTGGAGAGCCGCAGGGGAGTCCTACGAGCAGTACTTC
TRBV7-9	TRBJ1-1	-	-	CASSLGMNTEAFF	TGTGCCAGCAGCCTCGGAATGAACACTGAAGCTTTCTTT
TRBV2	TRBJ1-4	-	once	CASIRGMGEKLFF	TGTGCCAGCATCCGGGGGATGGGTGAAAAACTGTTTTTT
TRBV7-8	TRBJ2-1	TRBD2	-	CASSGGLAGVPTLHNEQFF	TGTGCCAGCAGCGGTGGACTAGCGGGGGTCCCTACCCTCCACAATGAGCAGTTCTTC
TRBV10-2	TRBJ2-3	TRBD2	-	CASRGTSGGTTDTQYF	TGCGCCAGCAGAGGGACTAGCGGGGGAACCACAGATACGCAGTATTTT
TRBV5-6	TRBJ1-2	TRBD1	-	CASSVRGPGYTF	TGTGCCAGCAGCGTAAGGGGGCCTGGCTACACCTTC